The 25 T cell receptor beta chains reported below all come from one sample, sequenced in a study of T cells in Graves' hyperthyroidism and ophthalmopathy. The investigators amplified TCR beta CDR3 regions from RNA transcripts. A set of HTBI primers served as the primers for a first-round RT-PCR of the TCR CDR3. From the multiplex PCR reads, TCRdb called clonotypes with MiXCR, one entry per CDR3 protein. Of 610,000 or so distinct CDR3 sequences detected, more than 45% appear once; the ten largest clones hold about 8.3%. The sequencing sample was made of peripheral blood or thyroid tissue (not recorded which). The receptors shown here come from a woman aged 18-29 years with Graves' hyperthyroidism.

This clonotype was counted only a few times. The chain has TRBV6-5 and TRBJ2-7, with D possibly matching TRBD2 (6 bases). Germline V gives CDR1 MNHEY, CDR2 SVGAGI. The CDR3 is 16 residues long. The ends were cut back, 0 bases at V and 4 bases at J, with 16 bases in the middle. Here the CDR3 DNA reads TGTGCCAGCAGTTACTCCGGGACTGAGCCCCAATACGAGCAGTACTTC. This translates into CASSYSGTEPQYEQYF.

This chain uses TRBV7-2 with TRBJ2-5; 11 bases fit TRBD2. V lost 2 bases, J lost 2 bases, and 7 bases stayed unmatched. The CDR3 is made up of 17 amino acids. Looked up from germline, CDR1 is SGHTA and CDR2 is FQGNSA. The CDR3 sequence: CASSLLGGTSGQETQYF. The CDR3 DNA reads as TGTGCCAGCAGCTTATTGGGCGGGACTAGCGGACAAGAGACCCAGTACTTC.

The chain is built from TRBV9 and TRBJ1-3, with 8 bases aligning to TRBD1. The J segment lost 0 bases and the V segment lost 2 bases, leaving 13 bases of the junction unmatched. This CDR3 spans 19 amino acids. The germline V gene has CDR1 SGDLS and CDR2 YYNGEE. The DNA of the CDR3 is TGTGCCAGCAGCGTGACAGGGGCCGGTGACAGGCTCTCTGGAAACACCATATATTTT. Protein: CASSVTGAGDRLSGNTIYF.

The chain has TRBV12-3 or TRBV12-4 and TRBJ2-7; D is possibly TRBD1 (6 bases). This CDR3 is 15 amino acids long. V was cut by 5 bases and J by 0 bases, with 14 bases left in between. The CDR3 bases are TGTGCCAGCAGTGGGGCCGGGACACCCTCCTACGAGCAGTACTTC. This encodes CASSGAGTPSYEQYF.

This clonotype was counted at least ten times. V and J are TRBV27 and TRBJ1-2; D possibly corresponds to TRBD1 (6 bases). CDR1 MNHEY and CDR2 SMNVEV come from the germline V gene (reference sequence). CDR3 length equals 15 residues. V was cut by 5 bases and J by 6 bases, with 19 bases left in between. DNA for the CDR3: TGTGCCAGCAGTCCGAACGTATGGGGGCTAAATGGCTACACCTTC. It is translated as CASSPNVWGLNGYTF.

This clonotype came up once. The V and J genes are TRBV10-1 and TRBJ2-1; D remains unclear. In germline, CDR1 is WNHNN, CDR2 SYGVQD (reference sequence). V lost 6 bases to trimming and J lost 6 bases, with 12 bases between them. CDR3 size: 13 residues. As DNA, the CDR3 is TGCGCCAGCAGCAAAGGGCGTTGCAATGAGCAGTTCTTC. Its translation is CASSKGRCNEQFF.

This clonotype was picked up many times. This chain connects TRBV7-8 to TRBJ1-5; the match to TRBD1 covers 7 bases. There are 14 residues in the CDR3. V lost 1 base to trimming and J lost 6 bases; unmatched junction nucleotides: 3. Per germline, CDR1 SGHVS and CDR2 FQNEAQ. The CDR3 loop is CASSLGGGGQPQHF. The CDR3 DNA reads TGTGCCAGCAGCTTAGGAGGGGGCGGTCAGCCCCAGCATTTT.

The CDR3 reads CASSEGQGAEHF. The CDR3 DNA reads as TGTGCCAGCAGTGAAGGTCAGGGCGCCGAGCATTTT. This chain links TRBV2 with TRBJ1-5, with D maybe TRBD1 (5 bases). This CDR3 has 12 residues. Germline-derived CDR1 and CDR2 are SNHLY and FYNNEI. Trimming left V 1 base short and J 14 bases short, with 12 bases between.

The chain is built from TRBV10-2 and TRBJ2-1, with D perhaps TRBD2 (5 bases). V was shortened by 6 bases and J by 1 base, with 13 bases between the two germline ends. This CDR3 comprises 15 residues. Germline lookup yields CDR1 WSHSY and CDR2 SAAADI. The CDR3 loop reads CASRLGGGSYNEQFF. The CDR3 DNA reads as TGCGCCAGCAGGTTAGGCGGAGGTTCCTACAATGAGCAGTTCTTC.

This clonotype was seen many times. One end of the junction is discordant with germline, which a read error may explain. The CDR3 region is CTTSDSYYEQYF. CDR3 DNA: TGTACCACCAGTGACTCCTATTACGAGCAGTACTTC. This sequence joins TRBV24-1 and TRBJ2-7; D not certain. CDR1 is KGHDR and CDR2 is SFDVKD in the germline V gene. The CDR3 totals 12 residues.

This clonotype was detected many times. This sequence joins TRBV5-1 and TRBJ2-7; 11 nucleotides match TRBD2. The V gene end was trimmed by 0 bases and the J gene end by 4 bases; junction bases not matched to a gene: 6. The CDR3 has 16 residues. The germline gives CDR1 SGHRS, CDR2 YFSETQ. CDR3 loop: CASSLAGVAGGYEQYF. As DNA, the CDR3 is TGCGCCAGCAGCTTGGCCGGAGTAGCGGGAGGGTACGAGCAGTACTTC.

This chain joins TRBV2 and TRBJ1-3; possible D gene TRBD1, 5 bases. V lost 5 bases and J 4 bases, leaving 9 bases between the germline ends. This CDR3 spans 13 amino acids. Germline V gene lookup returns CDR1 SNHLY and CDR2 FYNNEI. In DNA, the CDR3 is TGTGCCAGCAGTCGGACAAAGGGAAACACCATATATTTT. It specifies CASSRTKGNTIYF.

In its sample, this clonotype was seen a few times. The chain carries TRBV15 and TRBJ2-3, with D perhaps TRBD1 or TRBD2 (5 bases each). V was pared by 2 bases and J by 6 bases, with 21 bases between. The CDR3 is 17 amino acids. CDR1 and CDR2 from the germline V gene are LNHNV and YYDKDF (reference sequence). The CDR3 DNA reads as TGTGCCACCAGCAGAACTTCTTGGGACGGAGATTCGGATACGCAGTATTTT. Amino acid sequence: CATSRTSWDGDSDTQYF.

This clonotype appeared a few times. The chain is built from TRBV6-5 and TRBJ2-3; D may be TRBD2 (6 bases). This CDR3 is 14 amino acids long. The germline V gene has CDR1 MNHEY and CDR2 SVGAGI. V was cut by 0 bases and J by 5 bases, with 9 bases left in between. CDR3 coding DNA: TGTGCCAGCAGTTACTCGCCTAGCGTAGATACGCAGTATTTT. This gives the protein CASSYSPSVDTQYF.

The CDR3 loop reads CSARDLANSNTGEQYF. In DNA, the CDR3 is TGCAGTGCTAGAGATTTAGCGAATTCGAACACCGGGGAGCAGTACTTC. The rearrangement links TRBV20-1 to TRBJ2-7; perhaps TRBD2 as D (5 bases). The CDR3 contains 16 residues. Germline values: CDR1 DFQATT, CDR2 SNEGSKA (reference sequence). The ends were cut back, 0 bases at V and 7 bases at J, with 22 bases in the middle.

The chain recombines TRBV7-6 with TRBJ2-7; 7 bases fit TRBD1. The length of the CDR3 is 12 residues. Germline trimming cut 6 bases from V and 7 bases from J; bases unmatched to any gene: 6. The germline V gene encodes CDR1 SGHVS and CDR2 FNYEAQ. Here the CDR3 DNA reads TGTGCCAGCAGGAGGGGGCGCAATGAGCAGTACTTC. Translated: CASRRGRNEQYF.

The rearrangement links TRBV10-1 to TRBJ2-3; 11 nucleotides agree with TRBD2. The CDR3 loop spans 17 amino acids. V was pared by 2 bases and J by 1 base, with 5 bases of the junction left unmatched. Germline V gene sequence: CDR1 WNHNN, CDR2 SYGVQD (reference sequence). CDR3 region: CASSERISGRGTDTQYF. The CDR3 nucleotides read TGCGCCAGCAGTGAGAGAATTAGCGGGAGGGGCACAGATACGCAGTATTTT.

The CDR3 DNA sequence: TGCAGTGCTAGGGGCGAAGGAGACGACGGCTACACCTTC. It is translated as CSARGEGDDGYTF. This chain links TRBV20-1 with TRBJ1-2; D unresolved. The CDR3 covers 13 residues. Trimming pared 3 bases from V and 8 bases from J, leaving 16 bases between. The germline V gene encodes CDR1 DFQATT and CDR2 SNEGSKA (reference sequence).

This clonotype has at least ten counts. One end of the junction does not line up with germline, which may come from a read error. The genes are TRBV7-7 and TRBJ2-2, with D possibly matching TRBD1 (6 bases). The length of the CDR3 is 14 residues. Germline V CDR1 and CDR2: SSHAT, FNYEAQ (reference sequence). The CDR3 reads CASSDREGAGELFF. CDR3 coding DNA: TGTGCTAGCAGCGACCGAGAGGGGGCCGGGGAGCTGTTTTTT.

This clonotype came up once. With a much larger clone just one base away, this may be a read error. Because the CDR3 is missing its conserved closing phenylalanine or tryptophan, this is likely a read error. V gene TRBV12-3 or TRBV12-4 combines with J gene TRBJ1-5; 9 nucleotides line up with TRBD1. Trimming took 5 bases from V and 5 from J; bases not matched to a gene: 4. This CDR3 contains 14 residues. The CDR3 bases are TGTGCCAGCAGTACAGGGGGCTTCCATCAGCCCCAGCATCTT. It yields the protein CASSTGGFHQPQHL.

On this clonotype itself: Possible read error: a much larger clone is one base away. It is likely a read error, because the conserved phenylalanine at the end of the CDR3 is missing. In DNA, the CDR3 is TGTGCCAGCAGTTTTGGGGCCTCAAATGAGCAGTTCCTC. Translating gives CASSFGASNEQFL. This rearrangement joins TRBV12-3 or TRBV12-4 to TRBJ2-1, with a tentative D call TRBD1 (5 bases). The CDR3 spans 13 residues. V was trimmed by 3 bases and J by 7 bases, leaving 10 bases between them.

This clonotype has ten or more counts. The rearrangement links TRBV3-1 to TRBJ1-2; unclear D gene. The CDR3 runs to 16 residues. In germline, CDR1 is LGHDT, CDR2 YNNKEL (reference sequence). V lost 1 base to trimming and J lost 3 bases, with 15 bases between them. This chain's CDR3 is CASSQALMEIDYGYTF. DNA for the CDR3: TGTGCCAGCAGCCAAGCCCTAATGGAAATCGACTATGGCTACACCTTC.

The chain couples TRBV7-2 to TRBJ1-4; perhaps TRBD1 as D (5 bases). V lost 5 bases, J lost 14 bases, and 18 bases lay in between. The CDR3 spans 13 residues. In germline, CDR1 is SGHTA, CDR2 FQGNSA. The CDR3 bases are TGTGCCAGCAGCCATTACTCGAGCAGGGCGCTGTTTTTT. Protein product: CASSHYSSRALFF. Complete variable domain (other parts from reference TRBV7-2 and TRBJ1-4): GAGVSQSPSNKVTEKGKDVELRCDPISGHTALYWYRQSLGQGLEFLIYFQGNSAPDKSGLPSDRFSAERTGGSVSTLTIQRTQQEDSAVYLCASSHYSSRALFFGSGTQLSVL.

The V call is TRBV24-1, the J call TRBJ1-2, with D perhaps matching TRBD1 (5 bases). V dropped 9 bases and J dropped 8 bases, with 12 bases sitting between them. From germline, CDR1 is KGHDR and CDR2 SFDVKD. CDR3 length: 11 amino acids. The DNA of the CDR3 is TGTGCCACCGGGGGATTCTCGGGCTACACCTTC. Its translation: CATGGFSGYTF.

The chain has TRBV10-3 and TRBJ2-1; 10 positions match TRBD2. The germline V gene has CDR1 ENHRY and CDR2 SYGVKD. This CDR3 contains 15 residues. The V gene end was trimmed by 4 bases and the J gene end by 3 bases; junction bases not matched to a gene: 3. CDR3 bases: TGTGCCATCAGTGGGCGGACTAGCGGCTACAATGAGCAGTTCTTC. Protein: CAISGRTSGYNEQFF.